Listed below are T cell receptor beta chains from one sample, sequenced in a study of PD-L1 blockade in urothelial cancer. The method was immunoSEQ multiplex PCR; TCRdb's version includes in-frame clones alone and lacks a portion of them. The sample consists of tens of thousands of clones, over 65% of them appearing once. This material consisted of PBMCs, taken around atezolizumab (anti-PD-L1) treatment. All receptors come from a man between 60 and 75 years old with urothelial cancer. Each CDR3 is given with its conserved first and last residue.

j_call | v_call | cdr3_aa
TRBJ2-2 | TRBV30 | CAWKPQGSGELFF
TRBJ1-5 | TRBV7-2 | CASSSGTGSGYSNQPQHF
TRBJ2-7 | TRBV19 | CAITGETWYEQYF
TRBJ1-4 | TRBV19 | CASSIEGSRNEKLFF
TRBJ2-7 | TRBV30 | CAWSISYEQYF
TRBJ2-1 | TRBV9 | CASSTRGLAGAYEQFF
TRBJ2-7 | TRBV2 | CASRDRVNEQYF
TRBJ2-1 | TRBV5-6 | CASSLLWSSYNEQFF
TRBJ2-7 | TRBV5-5 | CASSLGDGQGYEQYF
TRBJ2-7 | TRBV11-2 | CASSLGGLFSSYEQYF
TRBJ2-7 | TRBV6-5 | CASSYGPGDREQQYF
TRBJ1-2 | TRBV11-1 | CASSPEAGGYYGYTF
TRBJ1-5 | TRBV5-1 | CASSWDRNQPQHF
TRBJ2-7 | TRBV7-2 | CASSNLGGFEQYF
TRBJ2-5 | TRBV29-1 | CSVTTVRETQYF
TRBJ1-6 | TRBV30 | CAWRVQGRFDSPLHF
TRBJ1-2 | TRBV5-1 | CASSVDRDYGYTF
TRBJ2-6 | TRBV5-8 | CASSLRQLSGANVLTF
TRBJ2-7 | TRBV6-1 | CASSSTGYEQYF
TRBJ1-4 | TRBV5-1 | CASSTQGATNEKLFF
TRBJ1-5 | TRBV19 | CASKGQLGPNQPQHF
TRBJ1-2 | TRBV28 | CATGGNNGYTF
TRBJ2-4 | TRBV28 | CASSSGDRVDKNIQYF
TRBJ2-3 | TRBV5-4 | CASSLDRGTDTQYF
TRBJ2-2 | TRBV7-6 | CASRPRGQGVFFNTGELFF
TRBJ2-7 | TRBV5-1 | CASSSRDRGTYEQYF
TRBJ1-5 | TRBV2 | CASSVGLGGNQPQHF
TRBJ2-7 | TRBV11-2 | CASSSLFYEQYF
TRBJ2-7 | TRBV19 | CASSMSLAGVYEQYF
TRBJ2-4 | TRBV28 | CASSDNNKREMNIQYF
TRBJ1-1 | TRBV7-9 | CASSSRVRGTEAFF
TRBJ2-1 | TRBV4-3 | CASSRALEGYNEQFF
TRBJ2-7 | TRBV5-1 | CASSPEARAHEQYF
TRBJ1-5 | TRBV7-2 | CASSLAGSRAPQHF
TRBJ1-1 | TRBV18 | CASSPGSRITEAFF
TRBJ2-3 | TRBV7-2 | CASSSNTDTQYF
TRBJ1-5 | TRBV7-8 | CASSLMPGREQPQHF
TRBJ1-2 | TRBV6-1 | CASSEGRGQTNYGYTF
TRBJ2-7 | TRBV11-1 | CASSLAVRSTPGRPYEQYF
TRBJ1-4 | TRBV2 | CASSESGNANEKLFF
TRBJ2-7 | TRBV4-1 | CASSPTSGGLYEQYF
TRBJ1-1 | TRBV27 | CASSWGHLNTEAFF
TRBJ1-1 | TRBV5-1 | CASSSPGGKNTEAFF
TRBJ2-1 | TRBV5-4 | CASSLDWSSYNEQFF
TRBJ2-1 | TRBV5-1 | CASSLTTGFNEQFF
TRBJ2-1 | TRBV11-1 | CASSFWLAGEHEQFF
TRBJ1-5 | TRBV7-2 | CASSLGGGPGGNQPQHF
TRBJ1-5 | TRBV2 | CASSESRDRNQPQHF
TRBJ2-3 | TRBV9 | CASSPGTVTDTQYF